This passage covers 10 T cell receptor beta chains from one sample sequenced in a study of blood T cell repertoires in COVID-19 (dated by TCRdb to 2019 to 2021). Libraries were built with the immunoSEQ multiplex PCR assay. Not all clones reach the TCRdb copy of this immuneACCESS table, which keeps in-frame sequences only. Checked studies attribute under half of the gap to unresolved V genes and leave the rest unexplained. Counted in this sample were about 61,000 clones; about 90% of them appeared once. The ten top clones hold about a fifth of the sample. The sequenced material came from peripheral blood. These receptors originate from a woman between 50 and 59 years old with active or convalescent COVID-19.

This chain uses TRBV7-9 with TRBJ1-2, with 7 bases fitting TRBD1. V shed 5 bases and J 8 bases; nucleotides not matched to a gene: 8. The CDR3 consists of 13 residues. Germline V CDR1 and CDR2: SEHNR, FQNEAQ (reference sequence). In DNA, the CDR3 is TGTGCCAGCAGCAAAGAACAGGGGCCCGGCTACACCTTC. Translation gives CASSKEQGPGYTF.

The chain uses TRBV6-5 and TRBJ2-7, with 10 bases aligning to TRBD1. V shed 5 bases, J shed 2 bases, and the junction held 6 bases outside the gene matches. Germline values: CDR1 MNHEY, CDR2 SVGAGI. This CDR3 region has 15 residues. CDR3 nucleotide sequence: TGTGCCAGCAGTCACCTCGGACAGGGGGCCTACGAGCAGTACTTC. It is translated as CASSHLGQGAYEQYF.

V is TRBV6-5 and J is TRBJ1-4; 9 nucleotides line up with TRBD1. Germline lookup yields CDR1 MNHEY and CDR2 SVGAGI. V gave up 5 bases and J gave up 10 bases; unmatched junction bases: 11. The CDR3 loop spans 15 amino acids. The CDR3 region has the DNA TGTGCCAGCAGTACCCGACAGGGGGGGAGTGGAAAACTGTTTTTT. Amino acids: CASSTRQGGSGKLFF.

The CDR3 coding sequence is TGTGCCAGCAGCTTAGGCCTAGCGGGAGCCCACACAGATACGCAGTATTTT. Protein sequence: CASSLGLAGAHTDTQYF. The V call is TRBV11-2, the J call TRBJ2-3; 10 nucleotides line up with TRBD2. The CDR3 runs to 17 residues. The V gene end was trimmed by 1 base and the J gene end by 2 bases; junction bases not matched to a gene: 6. The germline V gene encodes CDR1 SGHAT and CDR2 FQNNGV.

The genes are TRBV6-1 and TRBJ1-1; 9 bases map to TRBD1. The CDR3 contains 16 residues. The ends lost 2 bases at V and 2 bases at J; junction bases unmatched: 6. CDR1 is MNHNS and CDR2 is SASEGT in the germline V gene. CDR3 in DNA: TGTGCCAGCAGTGAACTAACAGGGGGCGATAACACTGAAGCTTTCTTT. Amino acids: CASSELTGGDNTEAFF.

CDR3 in amino acids: CASSLLGESNQPQHF. Here the CDR3 DNA reads TGTGCCAGCAGTTTGTTAGGAGAAAGCAATCAGCCCCAGCATTTT. The chain joins TRBV27 to TRBJ1-5; D is uncertain. Germline V CDR1 and CDR2: MNHEY, SMNVEV (reference sequence). V was pared by 3 bases and J by 1 base, with 10 bases between. There are 15 residues in the CDR3.

The V and J genes are TRBV28 and TRBJ1-2; 7 bases match TRBD1. The trim removed 0 bases at V and 13 bases at J, leaving 5 bases unmatched. CDR3 length: 12 amino acids. CDR1 MDHEN and CDR2 SYDVKM come from the germline V gene. This chain's CDR3 is CASSLWTGTFTF. The CDR3 DNA follows: TGTGCCAGCAGTTTATGGACAGGGACCTTCACCTTC.

The J gene is TRBJ2-1, the V gene TRBV4-1, with TRBD2 matching 9 bases. The CDR3 runs 15 residues. Trimming took 5 bases from V and 10 from J; bases not matched to a gene: 12. The germline gives CDR1 MGHRA, CDR2 YSYEKL. In nucleotides, the CDR3 is TGCGCCAGCAGCTATGTACGGGGACTAGCAGCCGAGCAGTTCTTC. Translation gives CASSYVRGLAAEQFF.

This chain joins TRBV7-8 and TRBJ2-7; D is possibly TRBD2 (5 bases). This CDR3 contains 14 residues. Per the germline V gene, CDR1 is SGHVS and CDR2 is FQNEAQ. V gave up 4 bases and J gave up 0 bases, with 10 bases separating them. CDR3 protein: CASSYDGNSYEQYF. Here the CDR3 DNA reads TGTGCCAGCAGCTATGACGGGAACTCCTACGAGCAGTACTTC.

This clone occurred once. The chain uses TRBV4-2 and TRBJ2-2, with D possibly being TRBD1 (5 bases). The V gene's germline CDR1 is LGHNA and CDR2 YNFKEQ. This CDR3 contains 14 residues. Trimming shortened V by 4 bases and J by 4 bases, and 10 bases separated the two germline ends. The CDR3 coding sequence is TGTGCCAGCAGCCTGGGTAGGGGCACCGGGGAGCTGTTTTTT. Its translation is CASSLGRGTGELFF.